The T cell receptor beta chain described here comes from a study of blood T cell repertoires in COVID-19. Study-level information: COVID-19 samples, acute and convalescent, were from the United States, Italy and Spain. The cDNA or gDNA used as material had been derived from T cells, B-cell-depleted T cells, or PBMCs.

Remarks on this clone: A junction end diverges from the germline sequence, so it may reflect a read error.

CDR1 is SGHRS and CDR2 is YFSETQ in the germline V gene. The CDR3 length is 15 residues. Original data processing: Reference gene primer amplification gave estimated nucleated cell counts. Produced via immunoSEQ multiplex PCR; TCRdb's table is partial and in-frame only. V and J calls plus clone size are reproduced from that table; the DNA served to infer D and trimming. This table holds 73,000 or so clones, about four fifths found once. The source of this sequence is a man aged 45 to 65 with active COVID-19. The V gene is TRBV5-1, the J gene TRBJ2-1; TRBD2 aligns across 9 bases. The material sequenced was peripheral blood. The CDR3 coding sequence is TGCGCCAGCACCTTGCGGGGGGGGCCAAGAAATGAGCAGTTCTTC. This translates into CASTLRGGPRNEQFF.